This T cell receptor beta chain was sequenced in a study of CXCR3-negative and CXCR3-positive naive CD8 T cells. As concerns this clonotype: Antigen specificity is unknown.

TRB cDNA was prepared as libraries by UMI-labeled 5' RACE. Using the 5' RACE reads, TCRdb records one entry per CDR3 protein without DNA. Recorded for this sample: about 92,000 distinct CDR3 sequences. Broader study findings: Most assays were run on fresh PBMCs (CXCR3 expression partially decreased after cryopreservation). Naive cells positive for CXCR3 carried more hydrophobic TRB CDR3s than CXCR3-negative ones.

The receptor was isolated from a human donor in good health. Some clones in this sample may be carry-over from other donors' samples. Sample: naive CXCR3- CD8+ T cells from blood. Subset in this sample: CD45RO-CCR7+CD27+CD95- naive CD8+ T cells lacking CXCR3 (TNR3-).

CDR3 amino acids: CASSPRFSGDTYEQYF. The genes are TRBV18 and TRBJ2-7. The CDR3 runs to 16 residues. From germline, CDR1 is KGHSH and CDR2 LQKENI.